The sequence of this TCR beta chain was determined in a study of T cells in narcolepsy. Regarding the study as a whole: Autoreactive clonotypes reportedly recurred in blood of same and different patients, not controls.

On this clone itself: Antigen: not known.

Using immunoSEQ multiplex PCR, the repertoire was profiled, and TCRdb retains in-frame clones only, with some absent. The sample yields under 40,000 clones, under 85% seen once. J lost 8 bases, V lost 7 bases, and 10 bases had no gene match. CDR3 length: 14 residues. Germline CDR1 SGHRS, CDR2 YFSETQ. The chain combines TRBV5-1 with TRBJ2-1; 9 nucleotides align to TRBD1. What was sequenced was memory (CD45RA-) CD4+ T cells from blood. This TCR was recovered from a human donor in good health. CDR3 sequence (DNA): TGCGCCAGCCAGGCAGGACAGGGGTTAGATGAGCAGTTCTTC. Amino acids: CASQAGQGLDEQFF.